One and the same sample provided the 8 T cell receptor beta chains below, sequenced in a study of OX40 agonist ivuxolimab in advanced cancers. Assay used: immunoSEQ multiplex PCR; TCRdb lists only in-frame clones, some missing. Among about 82,000 clones listed, roughly 90% were seen once. Specimen: CD4+ or CD8+ T cells sorted from blood, collected in a trial of the OX40 agonist ivuxolimab. Source of these receptors: an adult with an advanced solid tumor such as melanoma, head and neck, liver or kidney cancer.

The count of this clone is one. This chain joins TRBV10-3 and TRBJ1-4, with 7 bases fitting TRBD1. The CDR3 length is 12 residues. Trimming took 4 bases from V and 7 from J; bases not matched to a gene: 0. Germline V CDR1 and CDR2: ENHRY, SYGVKD. In DNA, the CDR3 is TGTGCCATCAGTGGGGACAGTGAAAAACTGTTTTTT. Protein product: CAISGDSEKLFF.

The V and J genes are TRBV30 and TRBJ1-4; D not certain. CDR1 is GTSNPN, CDR2 SVGIG, per germline (reference sequence). V lost 0 bases and J 4 bases, leaving 6 bases between the germline ends. The CDR3 loop spans 13 amino acids. In DNA form, the CDR3 reads TGTGCCTGGAGTGTAAGGTTTAATGAAAAACTGTTTTTT. Its protein is CAWSVRFNEKLFF. Variable domain in full (rest from reference TRBV30 and TRBJ1-4): SQTIHQWPATLVQPVGSPLSLECTVEGTSNPNLYWYRQAAGRGLQLLFYSVGIGQISSEVPQNLSASRPQDRQFILSSKKLLLSDSGFYLCAWSVRFNEKLFFGSGTQLSVL.

The V and J genes are TRBV7-8 and TRBJ1-2; TRBD1 is a possible D gene (6 bases). CDR1 is SGHVS, CDR2 FQNEAQ, per germline. Between the trimmed V and J ends, which lost 1 base and 7 bases, there was a span of 19 bases. CDR3 size: 16 residues. CDR3 nucleotide sequence: TGTGCCAGCAGCTTAGTCAACAGGAGCAGGGGTGGTGGCTACACCTTC. Protein product: CASSLVNRSRGGGYTF.

The chain joins TRBV7-6 to TRBJ2-3, with 7 nucleotides matching TRBD1. Per the germline V gene, CDR1 is SGHVS and CDR2 is FNYEAQ. The V segment lost 5 bases and the J segment 0 bases; nucleotides outside the gene matches: 8. The CDR3 totals 16 residues. CDR3 residues: CASSKRTGPSTDTQYF. In nucleotides, the CDR3 is TGTGCCAGCAGCAAGAGGACAGGACCTAGCACAGATACGCAGTATTTT.

The rearrangement uses TRBV10-2 and TRBJ1-3; D ambiguous. The CDR3 covers 15 residues. From germline, CDR1 is WSHSY and CDR2 SAAADI. The V end lost 4 bases, the J end lost 0 bases, and 10 bases lay between the germline ends. In DNA form, the CDR3 reads TGCGCCAGCAGTGTAGACGGGAGCTCTGGAAACACCATATATTTT. Translating it yields CASSVDGSSGNTIYF.

V and J are TRBV19 and TRBJ1-5; 11 bases align to TRBD1. Germline V CDR1 and CDR2: LNHDA, SQIVND (reference sequence). V gave up 5 bases and J gave up 6 bases; unmatched junction bases: 9. This CDR3 is built from 16 residues. CDR3 in amino acids: CASSDRTGGGGQPQHF. The CDR3 nucleotides read TGTGCCAGTAGTGACCGGACAGGGGGCGGAGGTCAGCCCCAGCATTTT.

The genes are TRBV4-1 and TRBJ2-7; weak D call: TRBD1 (6 bases). The CDR3 has 13 residues. Trimming stripped 1 base from V and 3 bases from J, with 7 bases between. Germline loops: CDR1 MGHRA, CDR2 YSYEKL. Here the CDR3 DNA reads TGCGCCAGCAGCCAAGGAGGGGGCTACGAGCAGTACTTC. Protein product: CASSQGGGYEQYF.

This clone was picked up one time. The J gene is TRBJ2-2, the V gene TRBV7-6; 9 bases align to TRBD1. V shed 1 base and J 4 bases; nucleotides not matched to a gene: 4. Germline loops: CDR1 SGHVS, CDR2 FNYEAQ. This CDR3 is 16 amino acids long. CDR3 nucleotides: TGTGCCAGCAGCTTAGTCTTGGACAGGGGCACCGGGGAGCTGTTTTTT. It is translated as CASSLVLDRGTGELFF.